This T cell receptor beta chain came from a study of immune evolution from preneoplasia to lung adenocarcinoma. The V end lost 5 bases, the J end lost 2 bases, and 9 bases lay between the germline ends. Germline loops: CDR1 MRHNA, CDR2 SNTAGT. There are 13 residues in the CDR3. This clone has only a few counts. Its target is not known. Findings and limits, study-wide: Later-stage lesions appeared to have more T cells, more diversity, less clonality.

The table came from immunoSEQ multiplex PCR; TCRdb's copy has only in-frame clones and leaves some out. The sample lists 4,500 to 5,500 clones, about four fifths occurring once. The source material was FFPE normal lung tissue adjacent to the tumor. The chain recombines TRBV6-4 with TRBJ1-1; D remains unclear. This receptor was taken from a person aged 50-70 years with lung adenocarcinoma. The CDR3 bases are TGTGCCAGCAGTAGGGAGGGAAACACTGAAGCTTTCTTT. It yields the protein CASSREGNTEAFF.